This T cell receptor beta chain derives from a study of T cell repertoires in cytomegalovirus infection. On the study more broadly: The study used recently identified HLA-C-restricted and well-studied HLA-B-restricted CMV epitopes. Matching HLA type, along with CMV infection, was indicated by public TCR beta signatures.

Points from the study as a whole: People with CMV and the relevant HLA were identified by cumulative public TCR beta family frequency.

Via MiXCR, TCRdb re-called the reads, giving one row per CDR3 protein. The repertoire consists of around 900,000 distinct CDR3 sequences, with 31% occurring once and the leading ten covering roughly 13%. This clonotype was detected many times. Its target is not known. The junction had 8 bases not matched to a gene; V was cut back by 5 bases and J by 8 bases. The CDR3 sequence is 14 residues long. In germline, CDR1 is SEHNR, CDR2 FQNEAQ (reference sequence). The sequence was obtained from a human donor in good health (CMV status not recorded). Some clones in this sample may be carry-over from other donors' samples. J is TRBJ1-4 and V is TRBV7-9; 7 bases map to TRBD1. Sequences were derived from cultured CD8+ T cells from PBMCs, sampled from culture after CMV antigen stimulation. The CDR3: CASSETGTGEKLFF. In DNA form, the CDR3 reads TGTGCCAGCAGCGAGACAGGGACTGGGGAAAAACTGTTTTTT.